This T cell receptor beta chain emerged from a study of T cells after yellow fever vaccination. The wider study: Those fractions that held only low numbers of cells were prepared using the SMART-Seq v4 Ultra Low Input RNA kit. Study-level findings and limits: Researchers report a weaker secondary response that nonetheless peaked faster, day 5 versus 15.

To note about this clonotype: Its antigen is unknown.

TCRdb used MiXCR to reprocess the 5' RACE reads, holding one entry per CDR3 protein. The sample carries fewer than 450,000 distinct CDR3 sequences, approximately 4% recorded once. Germline V lookup: CDR1 SGHNT, CDR2 YYREEE (reference sequence). Trimming cost V 0 bases and J 5 bases, with 15 bases left between them. The CDR3 is made up of 15 amino acids. V gene TRBV5-4 combines with J gene TRBJ2-7, with a possible D match to TRBD1 (7 bases). The receptor was isolated from a man aged 18 to 29 who received the YFV17D yellow fever vaccine. This specimen was PBMCs, taken 5 days after the yellow fever booster vaccination. The CDR3 here is CASSLVVTGRNEQYF. CDR3 coding DNA: TGTGCCAGCAGCTTGGTTGTGACAGGGAGGAACGAGCAGTACTTC. The variable domain in full, completed from reference TRBV5-4 and TRBJ2-7, reads ETGVTQSPTHLIKTRGQQVTLRCSSQSGHNTVSWYQQALGQGPQFIFQYYREEENGRGNFPPRFSGLQFPNYSSELNVNALELDDSALYLCASSLVVTGRNEQYFGPGTRLTVT.